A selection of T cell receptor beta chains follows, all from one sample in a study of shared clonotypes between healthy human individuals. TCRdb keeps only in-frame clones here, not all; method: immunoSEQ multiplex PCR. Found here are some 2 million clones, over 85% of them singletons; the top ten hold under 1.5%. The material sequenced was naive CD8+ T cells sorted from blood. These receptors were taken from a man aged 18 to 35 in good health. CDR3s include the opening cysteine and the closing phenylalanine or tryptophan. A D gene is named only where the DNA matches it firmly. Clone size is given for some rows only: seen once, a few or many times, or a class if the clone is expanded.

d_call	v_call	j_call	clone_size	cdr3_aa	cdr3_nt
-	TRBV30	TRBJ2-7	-	CAWGAPWGEQYF	TGTGCCTGGGGGGCACCATGGGGCGAGCAGTACTTC
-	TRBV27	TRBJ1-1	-	CAIAIDRNTEAFF	TGTGCCATCGCTATCGACAGGAACACTGAAGCTTTCTTT
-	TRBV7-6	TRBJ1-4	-	CASSPRVGGRGRPDEKLFF	TGTGCCAGCAGCCCCCGGGTCGGGGGCAGGGGAAGGCCCGATGAAAAACTGTTTTTT
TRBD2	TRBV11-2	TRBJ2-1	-	CASSLEGLANEQFF	TGTGCCAGCAGCTTAGAAGGACTAGCTAATGAGCAGTTCTTC
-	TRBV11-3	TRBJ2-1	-	CASSSRDSQPYNEQFF	TGTGCCAGCAGCTCGCGGGATAGCCAGCCCTACAATGAGCAGTTCTTC
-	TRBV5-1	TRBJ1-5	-	CASSPVGGNQPQHF	TGCGCCAGCAGCCCCGTGGGGGGGAATCAGCCCCAGCATTTT
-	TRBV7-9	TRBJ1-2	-	CASSLASGYGYTF	TGTGCCAGCAGCTTAGCGTCAGGGTATGGCTACACCTTC
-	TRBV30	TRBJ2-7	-	CAWSIDGYEQYF	TGTGCCTGGAGTATCGATGGCTACGAGCAGTACTTC
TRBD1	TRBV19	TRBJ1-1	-	CASRNRGLGTEAFF	TGTGCCAGTCGAAACAGGGGGCTGGGCACTGAAGCTTTCTTT
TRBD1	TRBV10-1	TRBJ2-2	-	CASRGDSTGELFF	TGCGCCAGCAGGGGGGACAGCACCGGGGAGCTGTTTTTT
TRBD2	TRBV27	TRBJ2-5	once	CASAVLAGDETQYF	TGTGCCAGCGCAGTACTAGCGGGGGATGAGACCCAGTACTTC
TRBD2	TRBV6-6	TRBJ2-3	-	CASSYGGGTDTQYF	TGTGCCAGCAGTTACGGGGGGGGCACAGATACGCAGTATTTT
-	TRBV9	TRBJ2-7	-	CASSVGGYSYEQYF	TGTGCCAGCAGCGTAGGCGGGTACTCCTACGAGCAGTACTTC
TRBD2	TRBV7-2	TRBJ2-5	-	CASSLGGGFQETQYF	TGTGCCAGCAGCTTAGGCGGGGGATTCCAAGAGACCCAGTACTTC